This record looks at one TCR beta chain sequence and its context. Its specificity is not known. The data stem from a study of persistence of HIV-infected CD4 T cells. The germline V and J ends were trimmed by 0 bases and 2 bases, with 0 bases remaining between them. Germline values: CDR1 KGHDR, CDR2 SFDVKD. The CDR3 spans 12 residues. The libraries were made with immunoSEQ version 4 in survey mode. The assay was immunoSEQ multiplex PCR, and TCRdb's table has in-frame clones only and misses some. The table shows some 41,000 clones, with 87% occurring only once. Cells were stimulated nonspecifically with anti-CD3/anti-CD28 magnetic beads. CD4+ T cells upregulating both CD40 ligand and CD69 were sorted as responding cells.

Sequenced here: CD4+ T cells sorted from PBMCs after approximately 19-hour stimulation, sampled from a patient who received antiretroviral therapy. The chain employs TRBV24-1 and TRBJ2-5; D unresolved. This receptor was obtained from an adult man with HIV who was CMV-seropositive. In nucleotides, the CDR3 is TGTGCCACCAGTGATTTGCAAGAGACCCAGTACTTC. This codes for CATSDLQETQYF.